The 11 T cell receptor beta chains presented below share a single source sample, sequenced in a study of shared clonotypes between healthy human individuals. Clones were read by immunoSEQ multiplex PCR, and TCRdb kept only the in-frame ones, dropping some. The sample has roughly 2,300,000 clones, 85% to 95% seen once; the top ten hold around 0.4%. The sample comprised naive CD4+ T cells from PBMCs. Specified subset: CD45RA+ positively selected. These receptor sequences come from a man between 18 and 35 years old in good health. Some clones in this sample may be carry-over from other donors' samples.

V gene TRBV28 combines with J gene TRBJ2-7; TRBD2 aligns across 8 bases. V lost 3 bases, J lost 1 base, and 11 bases stayed unmatched. The CDR3 is 17 amino acids. The germline CDR1 and CDR2 sequences are MDHEN and SYDVKM. The CDR3 DNA follows: TGTGCCAGCAGTTTTTGGGCTAGCGGGCGGGTTTCCTACGAGCAGTACTTC. Its translation: CASSFWASGRVSYEQYF.

The rearrangement links TRBV7-2 to TRBJ1-3; D is undetermined. Trimming pared 0 bases from V and 0 bases from J, leaving 12 bases between. CDR1 and CDR2 from the germline V gene are SGHTA and FQGNSA. The CDR3 is 17 amino acids. CDR3 sequence reads: CASSLALLRSSGNTIYF. The CDR3 DNA is TGTGCCAGCAGCTTAGCCTTACTGAGGAGCTCTGGAAACACCATATATTTT.

The chain recombines TRBV6-6 with TRBJ2-1, with D unresolved. There are 12 residues in the CDR3. In germline, CDR1 is MNHNY, CDR2 SVGAGI (reference sequence). V was pared by 2 bases and J by 7 bases, with 6 bases between. CDR3 in DNA: TGTGCCAGCAGTTACGTCTTGAATGAGCAGTTCTTC. Its protein is CASSYVLNEQFF.

As regards this clone: Distinct nucleotide sequences in the sample also encode this CDR3. The chain has TRBV30 and TRBJ1-3; 7 bases are a match to TRBD1. This CDR3 is 13 amino acids long. Germline V gene data show CDR1 as GTSNPN and CDR2 as SVGIG (reference sequence). The junction had 1 base not matched to a gene; V was cut back by 3 bases and J by 2 bases. CDR3 bases: TGTGCCTGGAGGCAGGGGGCTGGAAACACCATATATTTT. Its protein product is CAWRQGAGNTIYF.

The rearrangement uses TRBV7-8 and TRBJ1-4, with 9 bases identical to TRBD1. CDR1 SGHVS and CDR2 FQNEAQ come from the germline V gene. V dropped 5 bases and J dropped 11; count of bases not matched to a gene: 3. The CDR3 contains 12 residues. CDR3 amino acids: CASSVQGAKLFF. The CDR3 nucleotides are TGTGCCAGCAGCGTACAGGGGGCTAAACTGTTTTTT.

Here the CDR3 reads CGRGQGARNTEAFF. CDR3 nucleotides: TGTGGAAGGGGACAGGGGGCGCGGAACACTGAAGCTTTCTTT. V gene TRBV7-2 combines with J gene TRBJ1-1; TRBD1 agrees at 12 bases. The length of the CDR3 is 14 residues. The germline V gene has CDR1 SGHTA and CDR2 FQGNSA.

On this clone: Within the sample, other DNA sequences also encode this same CDR3. CDR3 DNA sequence: TGTGCCAGCAGTTACTCGGGGGGCAATCAGCCCCAGCATTTT. Protein product: CASSYSGGNQPQHF. The V call is TRBV6-6, the J call TRBJ1-5; TRBD1 might be the D (5 bases). This CDR3 has 14 amino acids. Trimming shortened V by 0 bases and J by 2 bases, and 5 bases separated the two germline ends. Germline V lookup: CDR1 MNHNY, CDR2 SVGAGI (reference sequence).

J is TRBJ2-7 and V is TRBV28, with unresolved D. The germline gives CDR1 MDHEN, CDR2 SYDVKM. V was pared by 5 bases and J by 1 base, with 21 bases between. There are 17 residues in the CDR3. DNA of the CDR3: TGTGCCAGCAGTGAGCCCGGCGGCAGAGGTAATTCCTACGAGCAGTACTTC. Translation gives CASSEPGGRGNSYEQYF.

The CDR3 here is CASSMGLAEADTQYF. The DNA for the CDR3 is TGTGCCAGCAGCATGGGACTAGCTGAGGCAGATACGCAGTATTTT. J is TRBJ2-3 and V is TRBV7-3; 9 bases match TRBD2. Looked up from germline, CDR1 is SGHTA and CDR2 is FQGTGA. Trimming cost V 5 bases and J 4 bases; bases outside gene matches: 7. The CDR3 is made up of 15 amino acids.

The V gene is TRBV5-4, the J gene TRBJ2-3, with a weak D call TRBD2 (7 bases). Germline loops: CDR1 SGHNT, CDR2 YYREEE (reference sequence). CDR3 length: 16 amino acids. The germline V and J ends were trimmed by 4 bases and 4 bases, with 19 bases remaining between them. The CDR3, as DNA: TGTGCCAGCAGCGCCCCCATCGGGGGGCTTGCAGATACGCAGTATTTT. Encoded protein: CASSAPIGGLADTQYF. Filled out from reference TRBV5-4 and TRBJ2-3, the complete variable domain reads ETGVTQSPTHLIKTRGQQVTLRCSSQSGHNTVSWYQQALGQGPQFIFQYYREEENGRGNFPPRFSGLQFPNYSSELNVNALELDDSALYLCASSAPIGGLADTQYFGPGTRLTVL.

This clone was seen more than once but under ten times. The chain joins TRBV28 to TRBJ2-1; D not certain. CDR3 length equals 17 residues. V lost 3 bases to trimming and J lost 4 bases, with 19 bases between them. In germline, CDR1 is MDHEN, CDR2 SYDVKM. The DNA of the CDR3 is TGTGCCAGCAGTTTGGTGGGCCCGCGAGGTCGGTACAATGAGCAGTTCTTC. Its protein product is CASSLVGPRGRYNEQFF.